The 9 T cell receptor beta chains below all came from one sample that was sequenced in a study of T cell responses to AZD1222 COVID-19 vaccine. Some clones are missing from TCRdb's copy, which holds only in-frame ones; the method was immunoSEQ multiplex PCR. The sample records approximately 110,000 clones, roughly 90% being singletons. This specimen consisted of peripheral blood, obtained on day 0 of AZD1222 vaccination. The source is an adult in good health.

The CDR3 DNA is TGTGCCAGCAGTACCCGGGGGCCTGACACTGAAGCTTTCTTT. Translation gives CASSTRGPDTEAFF. The J gene is TRBJ1-1, the V gene TRBV27; D is perhaps TRBD1 (6 bases). There are 14 residues in the CDR3. Germline loops: CDR1 MNHEY, CDR2 SMNVEV (reference sequence). The germline V and J ends were trimmed by 5 bases and 3 bases, with 13 bases remaining between them.

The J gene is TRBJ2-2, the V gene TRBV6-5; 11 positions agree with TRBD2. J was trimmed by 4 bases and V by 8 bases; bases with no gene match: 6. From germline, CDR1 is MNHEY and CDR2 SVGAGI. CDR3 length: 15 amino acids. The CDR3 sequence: CASGISGGATGELFF. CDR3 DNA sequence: TGTGCCAGCGGTATTAGCGGGGGGGCCACCGGGGAGCTGTTTTTT.

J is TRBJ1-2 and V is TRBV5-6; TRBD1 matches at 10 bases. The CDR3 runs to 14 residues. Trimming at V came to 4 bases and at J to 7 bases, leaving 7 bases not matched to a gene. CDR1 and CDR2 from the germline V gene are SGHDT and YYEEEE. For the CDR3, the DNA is TGTGCCAGCAGCCCCGGGACAGGGGAGGGTGGCTACACCTTC. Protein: CASSPGTGEGGYTF.

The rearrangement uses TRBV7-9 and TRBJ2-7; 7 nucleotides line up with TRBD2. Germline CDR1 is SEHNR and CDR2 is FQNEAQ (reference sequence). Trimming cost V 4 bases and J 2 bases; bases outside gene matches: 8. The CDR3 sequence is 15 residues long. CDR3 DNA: TGTGCCAGCAGCTCAAGCGGGACCGCCGCCTACGAGCAGTACTTC. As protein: CASSSSGTAAYEQYF.

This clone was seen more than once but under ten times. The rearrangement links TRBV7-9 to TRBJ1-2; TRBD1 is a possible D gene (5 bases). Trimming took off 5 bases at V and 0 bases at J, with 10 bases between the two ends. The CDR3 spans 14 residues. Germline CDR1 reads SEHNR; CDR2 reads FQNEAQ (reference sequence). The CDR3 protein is CASSPGGANYGYTF. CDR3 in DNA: TGTGCCAGCAGCCCCGGGGGGGCTAACTATGGCTACACCTTC.

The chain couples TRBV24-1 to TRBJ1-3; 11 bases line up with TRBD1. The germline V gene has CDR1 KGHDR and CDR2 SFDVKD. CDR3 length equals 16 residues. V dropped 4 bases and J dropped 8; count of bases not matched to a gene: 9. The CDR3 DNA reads TGTGCCACCAGTGAAAACGGACAGGGGGCTGGGGACACCATATATTTT. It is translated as CATSENGQGAGDTIYF.

In DNA form, the CDR3 reads TGTGCCAGCAGCTTGTTTGGCGTCTCCTACAATGAGCAGTTCTTC. Translating it yields CASSLFGVSYNEQFF. The rearrangement links TRBV5-4 to TRBJ2-1; D ambiguous. The germline V gene has CDR1 SGHNT and CDR2 YYREEE (reference sequence). Trimming left V 1 base short and J 0 bases short, with 8 bases between. The CDR3 has 15 residues.

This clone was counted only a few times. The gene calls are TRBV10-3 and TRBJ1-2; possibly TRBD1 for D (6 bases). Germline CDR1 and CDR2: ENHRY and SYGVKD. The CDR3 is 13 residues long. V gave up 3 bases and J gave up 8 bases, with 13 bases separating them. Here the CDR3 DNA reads TGTGCCATCAGTGATTCTACAGGGAAGGGCTACACCTTC. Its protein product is CAISDSTGKGYTF.

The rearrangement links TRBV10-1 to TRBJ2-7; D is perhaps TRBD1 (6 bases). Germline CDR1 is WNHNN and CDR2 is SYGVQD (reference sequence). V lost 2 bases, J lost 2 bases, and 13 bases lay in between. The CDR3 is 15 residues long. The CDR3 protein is CASSEADRHPYEQYF. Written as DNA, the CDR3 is TGCGCCAGCAGTGAGGCGGACAGACACCCCTACGAGCAGTACTTC.